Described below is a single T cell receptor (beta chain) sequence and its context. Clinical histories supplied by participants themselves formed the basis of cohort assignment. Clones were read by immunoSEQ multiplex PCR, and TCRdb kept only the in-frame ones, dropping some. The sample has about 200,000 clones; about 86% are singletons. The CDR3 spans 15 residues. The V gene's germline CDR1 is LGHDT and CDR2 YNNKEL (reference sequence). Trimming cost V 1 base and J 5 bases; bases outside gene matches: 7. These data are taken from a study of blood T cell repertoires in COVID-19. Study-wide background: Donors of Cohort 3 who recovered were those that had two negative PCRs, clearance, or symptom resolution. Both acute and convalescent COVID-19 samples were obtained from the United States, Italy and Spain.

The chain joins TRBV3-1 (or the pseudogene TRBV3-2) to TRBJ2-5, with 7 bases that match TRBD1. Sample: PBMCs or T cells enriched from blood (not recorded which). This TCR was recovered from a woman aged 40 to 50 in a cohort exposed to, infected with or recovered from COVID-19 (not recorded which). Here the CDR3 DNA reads TGTGCCAGCAGCCAAGTTCAATCAGGGGGTGAGACCCAGTACTTC. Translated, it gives CASSQVQSGGETQYF.